This T cell receptor beta chain was identified in a study of low-dose radiotherapy and immunotherapy resistance in tumors. Looking at the study overall: Oral aspirin 300 mg was taken by patients daily for four cycles from cycle 1 day 1.

Time point specified: before trial treatment. V shed 1 base and J 3 bases; nucleotides not matched to a gene: 5. The CDR3 runs to 16 residues. CDR1 is LNHDA, CDR2 SQIVND, per germline (reference sequence). TCR amplification involved 20 PCR cycles with a constant-region primer and V-primer adapter. TCRdb fed the reads into MiXCR, producing one record per CDR3 protein. Among about 46,000 distinct CDR3 sequences, 12% were seen once, and the ten largest hold roughly 6.4%. This clonotype showed up many times. The receptor's source is a female donor with ovarian cancer. The gene calls are TRBV19 and TRBJ2-1, with 8 bases fitting TRBD1. Sample: PBMCs, taken before treatment. CDR3 nucleotide sequence: TGTGCCAGTAGTATAGCGGAGACAGGGGTCTACAATGAGCAGTTCTTC. Residues: CASSIAETGVYNEQFF.